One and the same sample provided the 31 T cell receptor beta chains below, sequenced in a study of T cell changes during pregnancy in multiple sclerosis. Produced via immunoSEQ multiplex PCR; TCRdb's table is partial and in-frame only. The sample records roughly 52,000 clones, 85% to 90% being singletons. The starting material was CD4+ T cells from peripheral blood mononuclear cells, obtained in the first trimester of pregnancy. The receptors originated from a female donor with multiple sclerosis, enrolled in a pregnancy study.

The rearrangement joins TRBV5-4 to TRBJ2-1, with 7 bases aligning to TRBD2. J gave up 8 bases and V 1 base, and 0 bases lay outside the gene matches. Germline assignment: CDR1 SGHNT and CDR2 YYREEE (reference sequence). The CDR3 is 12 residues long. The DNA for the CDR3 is TGTGCCAGCAGCTTGACTAGCGATGAGCAGTTCTTC. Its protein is CASSLTSDEQFF.

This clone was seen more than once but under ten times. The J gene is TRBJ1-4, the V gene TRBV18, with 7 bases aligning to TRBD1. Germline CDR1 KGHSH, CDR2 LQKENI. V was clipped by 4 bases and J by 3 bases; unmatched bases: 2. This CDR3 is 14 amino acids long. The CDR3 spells CASSQQGSNEKLFF. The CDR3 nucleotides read TGTGCCAGCTCACAACAGGGGTCTAATGAAAAACTGTTTTTT.

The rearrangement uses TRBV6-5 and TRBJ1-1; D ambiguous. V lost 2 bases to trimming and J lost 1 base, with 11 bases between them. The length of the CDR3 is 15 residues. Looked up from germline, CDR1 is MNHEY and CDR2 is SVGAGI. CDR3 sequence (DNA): TGTGCCAGCAGTTACCTCCCACTCTGGAACACTGAAGCTTTCTTT. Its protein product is CASSYLPLWNTEAFF.

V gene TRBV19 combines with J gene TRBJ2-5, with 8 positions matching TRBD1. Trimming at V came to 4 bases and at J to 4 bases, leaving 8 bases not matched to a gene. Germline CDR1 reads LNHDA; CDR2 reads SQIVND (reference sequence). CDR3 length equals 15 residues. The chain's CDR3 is CASSTYRGERETQYF. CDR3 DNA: TGTGCCAGTAGTACCTACAGGGGGGAGCGAGAGACCCAGTACTTC.

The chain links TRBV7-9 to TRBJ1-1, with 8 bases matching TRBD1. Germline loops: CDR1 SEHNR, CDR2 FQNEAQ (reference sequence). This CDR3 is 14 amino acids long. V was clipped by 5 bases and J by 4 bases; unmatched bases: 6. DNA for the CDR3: TGTGCCAGCAGCGGAGACAGGGGAGGCACTGAAGCTTTCTTT. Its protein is CASSGDRGGTEAFF.

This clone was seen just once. The CDR3 DNA reads TGTGCCAGCAGTACAGGGGGAAACACCATATATTTT. The encoded protein is CASSTGGNTIYF. The chain combines TRBV28 with TRBJ1-3, with a tentative D call TRBD1 (6 bases). Deletions cut 5 bases from V and 4 bases from J, with 6 bases between. Germline CDR1 reads MDHEN; CDR2 reads SYDVKM. The CDR3 loop spans 12 amino acids.

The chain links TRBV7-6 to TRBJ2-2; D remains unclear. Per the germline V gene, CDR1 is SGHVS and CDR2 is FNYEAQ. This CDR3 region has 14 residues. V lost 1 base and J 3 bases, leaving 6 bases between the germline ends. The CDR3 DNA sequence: TGTGCCAGCAGCTTAGTCGCGGACACCGGGGAGCTGTTTTTT. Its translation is CASSLVADTGELFF.

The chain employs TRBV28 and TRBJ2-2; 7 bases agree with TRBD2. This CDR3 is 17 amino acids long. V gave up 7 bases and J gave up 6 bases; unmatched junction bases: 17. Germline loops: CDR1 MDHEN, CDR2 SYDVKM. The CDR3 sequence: CASIPPGGSGLAGELFF. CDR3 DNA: TGTGCCAGCATCCCCCCTGGGGGTAGCGGGTTAGCCGGGGAGCTGTTTTTT.

The CDR3 DNA reads as TGTGCCAGCAGCCATCCGGGACAGGGGCATCAGCCCCAGCATTTT. Amino acids: CASSHPGQGHQPQHF. The chain has TRBV7-2 and TRBJ1-5; 10 positions match TRBD1. The germline V gene has CDR1 SGHTA and CDR2 FQGNSA. V was clipped by 5 bases and J by 5 bases; unmatched bases: 6. This CDR3 is 15 amino acids long.

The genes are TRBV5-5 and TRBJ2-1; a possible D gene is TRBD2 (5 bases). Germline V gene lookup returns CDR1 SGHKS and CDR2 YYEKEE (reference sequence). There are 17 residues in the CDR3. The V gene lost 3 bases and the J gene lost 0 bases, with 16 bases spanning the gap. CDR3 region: CASSSRLSVSSYNEQFF. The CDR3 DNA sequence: TGTGCCAGCAGCTCAAGGCTTAGCGTAAGCTCCTACAATGAGCAGTTCTTC.

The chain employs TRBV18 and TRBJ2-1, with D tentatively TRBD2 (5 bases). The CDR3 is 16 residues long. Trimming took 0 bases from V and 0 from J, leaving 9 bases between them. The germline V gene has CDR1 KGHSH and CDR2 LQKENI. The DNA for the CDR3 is TGTGCCAGCTCACCACCGCTTGGGAGCTCCTACAATGAGCAGTTCTTC. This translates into CASSPPLGSSYNEQFF.

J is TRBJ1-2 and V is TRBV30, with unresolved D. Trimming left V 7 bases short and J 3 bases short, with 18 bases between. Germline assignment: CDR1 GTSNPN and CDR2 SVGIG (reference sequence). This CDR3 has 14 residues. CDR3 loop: CASLRGKMDYGYTF. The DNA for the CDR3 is TGTGCCTCCCTCCGGGGAAAAATGGACTATGGCTACACCTTC.

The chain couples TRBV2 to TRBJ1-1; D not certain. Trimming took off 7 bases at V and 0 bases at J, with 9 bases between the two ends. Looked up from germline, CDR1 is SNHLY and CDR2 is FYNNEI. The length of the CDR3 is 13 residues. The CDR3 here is CASNQIMNTEAFF. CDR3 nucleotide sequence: TGTGCCAGCAATCAGATCATGAACACTGAAGCTTTCTTT. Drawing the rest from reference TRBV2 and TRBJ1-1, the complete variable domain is EPEVTQTPSHQVTQMGQEVILRCVPISNHLYFYWYRQILGQKVEFLVSFYNNEISEKSEIFDDQFSVERPDGSNFTLKIRSTKLEDSAMYFCASNQIMNTEAFFGQGTRLTVV.

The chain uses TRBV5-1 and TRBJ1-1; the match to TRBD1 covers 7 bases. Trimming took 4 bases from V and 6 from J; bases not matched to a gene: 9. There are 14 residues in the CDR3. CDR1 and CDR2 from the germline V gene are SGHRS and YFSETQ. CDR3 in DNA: TGCGCCAGCAGCGGTCAGGGGGGTACCGCTGAAGCTTTCTTT. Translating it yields CASSGQGGTAEAFF.

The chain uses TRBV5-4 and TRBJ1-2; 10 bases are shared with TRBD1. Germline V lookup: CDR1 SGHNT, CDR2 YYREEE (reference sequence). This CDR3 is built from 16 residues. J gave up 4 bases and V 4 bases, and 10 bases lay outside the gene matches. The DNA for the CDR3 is TGTGCCAGCAGCCCCCTTTTGGGACAGGGGAGCTATGGCTACACCTTC. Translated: CASSPLLGQGSYGYTF.

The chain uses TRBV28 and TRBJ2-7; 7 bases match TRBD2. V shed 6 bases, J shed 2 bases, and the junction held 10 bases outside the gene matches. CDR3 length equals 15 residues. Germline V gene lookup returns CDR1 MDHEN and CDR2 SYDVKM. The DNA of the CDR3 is TGTGCCAGCAGCCAGGACACGGGGGGAACCTACGAGCAGTACTTC. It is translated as CASSQDTGGTYEQYF. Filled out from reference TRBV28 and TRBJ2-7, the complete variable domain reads DVKVTQSSRYLVKRTGEKVFLECVQDMDHENMFWYRQDPGLGLRLIYFSYDVKMKEKGDIPEGYSVSREKKERFSLILESASTNQTSMYLCASSQDTGGTYEQYFGPGTRLTVT.

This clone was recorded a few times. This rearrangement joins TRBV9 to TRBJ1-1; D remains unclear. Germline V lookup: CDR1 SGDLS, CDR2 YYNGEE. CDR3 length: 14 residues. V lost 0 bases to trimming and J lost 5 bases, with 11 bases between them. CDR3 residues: CASSVGAISTEAFF. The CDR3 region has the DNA TGTGCCAGCAGCGTAGGTGCGATTAGTACTGAAGCTTTCTTT. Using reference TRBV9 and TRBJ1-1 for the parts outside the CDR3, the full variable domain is DSGVTQTPKHLITATGQRVTLRCSPRSGDLSVYWYQQSLDQGLQFLIQYYNGEERAKGNILERFSAQQFPDLHSELNLSSLELGDSALYFCASSVGAISTEAFFGQGTRLTVV.

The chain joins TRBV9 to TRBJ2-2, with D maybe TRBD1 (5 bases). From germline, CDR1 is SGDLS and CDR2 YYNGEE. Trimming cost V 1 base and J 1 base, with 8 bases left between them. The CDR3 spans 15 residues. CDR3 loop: CASSVWQGNTGELFF. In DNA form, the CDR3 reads TGTGCCAGCAGCGTATGGCAGGGGAACACCGGGGAGCTGTTTTTT.

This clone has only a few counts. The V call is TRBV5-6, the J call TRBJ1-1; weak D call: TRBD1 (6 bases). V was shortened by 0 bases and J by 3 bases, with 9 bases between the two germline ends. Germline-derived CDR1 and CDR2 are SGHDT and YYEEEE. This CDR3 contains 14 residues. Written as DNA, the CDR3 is TGTGCCAGCAGCTTGGCCGACAGGTACACTGAAGCTTTCTTT. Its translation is CASSLADRYTEAFF.

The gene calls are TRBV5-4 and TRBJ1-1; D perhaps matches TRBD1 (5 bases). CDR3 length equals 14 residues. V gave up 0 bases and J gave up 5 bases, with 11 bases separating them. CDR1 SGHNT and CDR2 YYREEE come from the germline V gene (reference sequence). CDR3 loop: CASSLVGGGTEAFF. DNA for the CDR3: TGTGCCAGCAGCTTGGTGGGGGGAGGGACTGAAGCTTTCTTT.

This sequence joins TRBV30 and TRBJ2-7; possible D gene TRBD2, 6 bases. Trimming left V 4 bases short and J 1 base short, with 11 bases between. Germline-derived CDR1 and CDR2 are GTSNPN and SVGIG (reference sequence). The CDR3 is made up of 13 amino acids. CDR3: CAWTGGRSYEQYF. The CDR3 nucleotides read TGTGCCTGGACCGGAGGGAGGTCCTACGAGCAGTACTTC.

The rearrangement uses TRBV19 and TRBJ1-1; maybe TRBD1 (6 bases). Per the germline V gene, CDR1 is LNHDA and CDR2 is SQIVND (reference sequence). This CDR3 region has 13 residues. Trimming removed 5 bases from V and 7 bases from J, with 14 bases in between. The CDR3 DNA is TGTGCCAGTAGTGATCTCCGGGACATTGAAGCTTTCTTT. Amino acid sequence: CASSDLRDIEAFF.

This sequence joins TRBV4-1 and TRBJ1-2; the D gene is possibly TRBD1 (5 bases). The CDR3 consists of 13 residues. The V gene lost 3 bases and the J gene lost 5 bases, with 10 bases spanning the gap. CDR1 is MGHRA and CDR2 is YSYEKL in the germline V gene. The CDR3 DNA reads TGCGCCAGCAGCCAGCCGGGGGGGTATGGCTACACCTTC. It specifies CASSQPGGYGYTF.

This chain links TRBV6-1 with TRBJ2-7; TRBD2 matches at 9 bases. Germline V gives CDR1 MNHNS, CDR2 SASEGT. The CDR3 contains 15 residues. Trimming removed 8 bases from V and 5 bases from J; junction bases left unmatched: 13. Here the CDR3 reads CASWEGLAGAHEQYF. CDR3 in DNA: TGTGCCAGCTGGGAAGGGTTAGCGGGAGCTCACGAGCAGTACTTC.

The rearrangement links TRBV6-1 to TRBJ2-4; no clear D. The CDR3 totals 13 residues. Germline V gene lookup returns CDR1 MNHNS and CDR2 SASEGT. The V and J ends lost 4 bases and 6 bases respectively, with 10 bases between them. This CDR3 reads CASSVVVLNIQYF. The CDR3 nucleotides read TGTGCCAGCAGTGTCGTAGTGTTAAACATTCAGTACTTC.

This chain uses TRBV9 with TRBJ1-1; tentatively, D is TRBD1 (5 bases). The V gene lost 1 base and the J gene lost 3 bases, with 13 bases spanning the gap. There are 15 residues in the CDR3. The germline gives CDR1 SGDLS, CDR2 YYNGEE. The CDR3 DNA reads TGTGCCAGCAGCGTACGGGCAGGGTCGGACACTGAAGCTTTCTTT. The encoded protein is CASSVRAGSDTEAFF.

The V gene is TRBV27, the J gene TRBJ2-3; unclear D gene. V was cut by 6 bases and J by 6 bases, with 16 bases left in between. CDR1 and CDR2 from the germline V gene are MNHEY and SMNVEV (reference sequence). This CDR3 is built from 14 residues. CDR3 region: CASSYRTKPDTQYF. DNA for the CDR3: TGTGCCAGCAGCTACCGCACCAAACCGGATACGCAGTATTTT.

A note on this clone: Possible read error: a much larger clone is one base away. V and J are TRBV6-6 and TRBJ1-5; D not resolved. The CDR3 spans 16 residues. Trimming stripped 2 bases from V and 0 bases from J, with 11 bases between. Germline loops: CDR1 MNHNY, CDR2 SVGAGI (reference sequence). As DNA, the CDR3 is TGTGCCAGCAGTTACGGTGGCAGTTATAGCAATCAGCCCCAGCATTTT. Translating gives CASSYGGSYSNQPQHF.

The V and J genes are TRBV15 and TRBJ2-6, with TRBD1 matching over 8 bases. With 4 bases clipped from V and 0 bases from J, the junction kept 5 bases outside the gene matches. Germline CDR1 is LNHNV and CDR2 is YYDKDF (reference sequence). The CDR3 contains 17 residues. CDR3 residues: CATSTGTGFSGANVLTF. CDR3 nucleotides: TGTGCCACCAGCACCGGGACAGGATTCTCTGGGGCCAACGTCCTGACTTTC.

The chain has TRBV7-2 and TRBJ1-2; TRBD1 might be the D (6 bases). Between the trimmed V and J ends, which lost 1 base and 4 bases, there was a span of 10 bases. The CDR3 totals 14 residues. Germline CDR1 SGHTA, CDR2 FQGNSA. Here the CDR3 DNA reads TGTGCCAGCAGCTTAGTGGGGGCTTCCTATGGCTACACCTTC. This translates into CASSLVGASYGYTF.

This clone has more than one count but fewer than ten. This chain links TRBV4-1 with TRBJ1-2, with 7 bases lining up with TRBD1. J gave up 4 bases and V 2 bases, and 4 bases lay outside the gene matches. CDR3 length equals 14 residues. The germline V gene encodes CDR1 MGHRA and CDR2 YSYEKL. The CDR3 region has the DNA TGCGCCAGCAGCCAACCAGGGACAGTCTATGGCTACACCTTC. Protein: CASSQPGTVYGYTF.